The table lists the clone carrying this TCR beta chain with a count of one. The antigen remains undetermined. The naive CD8 subset, CD45RO-negative cells positively selected for CCR7, excluded terminally differentiated effector memory CD45RA+ cells. From germline, CDR1 is SNHLY and CDR2 FYNNEI. Trimming removed 0 bases at V and 4 bases at J, with 10 bases between. CDR3 length equals 14 residues. Original data processing: As immunoSEQ supplied junction-only sequences (without quality scores), filtering differed. TCRdb's copy holds only in-frame clones and misses some; the assay was immunoSEQ multiplex PCR. V and J calls and clone size are given by that table; D and trimming were obtained from the DNA. This sample has about 2.1 million clones; around 95% occur once, and the top ten carry around 1.7%. The data derive from a study of shared clonotypes between healthy human individuals. The study, taken as a whole, reports: Sampling covered nothing but blood. Tissue TCR repertoires likely differ from those found in blood. Clonotypes that were shared across a few donors made up around 5% of naive CD4 clonotypes. Generally, naive subsets came out with larger estimated richness than memory subsets.

The material sequenced was naive CD8+ T cells from PBMCs. The chain links TRBV2 to TRBJ2-7; D remains unclear. The sequence derives from a young man in good health. Some clones in this sample may be carry-over from other donors' samples. CDR3 residues: CASSEAFRRYEQYF. The CDR3 DNA sequence: TGTGCCAGCAGTGAAGCTTTCAGAAGATACGAGCAGTACTTC.